Each of the 12 T cell receptor beta chains below was sequenced from the same sample in a study of cytomegalovirus exposure and HLA in healthy donors. The table came from immunoSEQ multiplex PCR; TCRdb's copy has only in-frame clones and leaves some out. The table records about 58,000 clones, more than 75% of them present only once. Sequencing used PBMCs. The receptors here all came from a man aged 18 to 30 in good health and CMV-seronegative.

The rearrangement uses TRBV5-1 and TRBJ1-2; D remains ambiguous. This CDR3 is 15 amino acids long. Deletions cut 3 bases from V and 10 bases from J, with 22 bases between. Germline V lookup: CDR1 SGHRS, CDR2 YFSETQ. DNA for the CDR3: TGCGCCAGCAGCTCGAAGACGGTGCCCCGGAGGCACTACACCTTC. Amino acids: CASSSKTVPRRHYTF. Based on the CDR3 plus reference TRBV5-1 and TRBJ1-2, the full variable domain is KAGVTQTPRYLIKTRGQQVTLSCSPISGHRSVSWYQQTPGQGLQFLFEYFSETQRNKGNFPGRFSGRQFSNSRSEMNVSTLELGDSALYLCASSSKTVPRRHYTFGSGTRLTVV.

The chain has TRBV15 and TRBJ2-7, with TRBD1 identical over 7 bases. Germline trimming cut 0 bases from V and 3 bases from J; bases unmatched to any gene: 5. CDR1 and CDR2 from the germline V gene are LNHNV and YYDKDF (reference sequence). This CDR3 is 15 amino acids long. In DNA form, the CDR3 reads TGTGCCACCAGCAGAGATCGGGACAGTCTCTACGAGCAGTACTTC. As protein: CATSRDRDSLYEQYF.

The V gene is TRBV4-1, the J gene TRBJ1-5, with 8 bases matching TRBD1. The length of the CDR3 is 18 residues. After removal of 0 bases from V and 6 bases from J, the junction contained 13 bases not matched to a gene. The germline V gene has CDR1 MGHRA and CDR2 YSYEKL. CDR3 sequence reads: CASSQEWLQGANSQPQHF. The CDR3 DNA sequence: TGCGCCAGCAGCCAAGAATGGTTGCAGGGGGCGAATTCTCAGCCCCAGCATTTT.

This chain uses TRBV5-1 with TRBJ2-6, with D perhaps matching TRBD1 or TRBD2 (6 bases each). The CDR3 is made up of 15 amino acids. CDR1 SGHRS and CDR2 YFSETQ come from the germline V gene. Deletions cut 4 bases from V and 4 bases from J, with 12 bases between. CDR3 coding DNA: TGCGCCAGCAGCCTGGGGGGCCCAGGGGCCAACGTCCTGACTTTC. Amino acids: CASSLGGPGANVLTF.

The chain carries TRBV6-5 and TRBJ2-2; the match to TRBD1 covers 7 bases. The CDR3 sequence is 14 residues long. The germline gives CDR1 MNHEY, CDR2 SVGAGI. The V and J ends lost 6 bases and 5 bases, in that order; junction bases with no gene match: 6. Here the CDR3 reads CASSHRRGTGELFF. In DNA form, the CDR3 reads TGTGCCAGCAGCCACCGCAGGGGGACCGGGGAGCTGTTTTTT.

The rearrangement uses TRBV12-5 and TRBJ2-7, with 14 bases that match TRBD2. Germline CDR1 LGHNT, CDR2 FRNRAP. V lost 0 bases to trimming and J lost 2 bases; unmatched junction nucleotides: 15. CDR3 length: 21 amino acids. The CDR3 nucleotides are TGTGCTAGTGGTTTGGTACCTATCGGACTAGCGGGAGGCCCCCTTACCTACGAGCAGTACTTC. Protein sequence: CASGLVPIGLAGGPLTYEQYF.

V is TRBV28 and J is TRBJ2-5, with 8 bases aligning to TRBD2. CDR3 length equals 17 residues. V gave up 6 bases and J gave up 7 bases; unmatched junction bases: 19. Germline values: CDR1 MDHEN, CDR2 SYDVKM. The CDR3 region is CASSPTGTSSALGTQYF. DNA for the CDR3: TGTGCCAGCAGCCCTACCGGGACTAGTAGCGCGTTGGGGACCCAGTACTTC.

This sequence joins TRBV28 and TRBJ2-7; TRBD1 matches 10 bases. Trimming took 5 bases from V and 6 from J; bases not matched to a gene: 10. The germline V gene encodes CDR1 MDHEN and CDR2 SYDVKM. The CDR3 runs to 15 residues. The CDR3, as DNA: TGTGCCAGCAGTCGAACCGGGACAGGGGCAGCCGAGCAGTACTTC. Encoded protein: CASSRTGTGAAEQYF.

The genes are TRBV7-8 and TRBJ1-5; D might be TRBD1 (5 bases). Per the germline V gene, CDR1 is SGHVS and CDR2 is FQNEAQ. Trimming took 5 bases from V and 3 from J, leaving 11 bases between them. This CDR3 region has 14 residues. CDR3: CASSRPGVNQPQHF. CDR3 nucleotides: TGTGCCAGCAGCCGACCGGGGGTCAATCAGCCCCAGCATTTT.

The V call is TRBV29-1, the J call TRBJ2-3; D unresolved. Germline lookup yields CDR1 SQVTM and CDR2 ANQGSEA. The CDR3 length is 13 residues. Trimming removed 7 bases from V and 8 bases from J, with 19 bases in between. The CDR3 loop is CSAGSGRGGTQYF. CDR3 bases: TGCAGCGCCGGTTCGGGTAGAGGTGGTACGCAGTATTTT.

V usage is TRBV11-3 and J usage is TRBJ2-3; 7 bases are shared with TRBD2. Germline-derived CDR1 and CDR2 are SGHNT and YENEEA. This CDR3 spans 15 amino acids. The ends lost 1 base at V and 6 bases at J; junction bases unmatched: 7. The CDR3 sequence: CASSLGSASGDTQYF. DNA of the CDR3: TGTGCCAGCAGCTTAGGATCGGCTAGCGGCGATACGCAGTATTTT.

The V and J genes are TRBV7-9 and TRBJ1-2, with 7 bases identical to TRBD1. Germline trimming cut 6 bases from V and 6 bases from J; bases unmatched to any gene: 7. CDR1 is SEHNR and CDR2 is FQNEAQ in the germline V gene (reference sequence). This CDR3 comprises 13 residues. CDR3 loop: CASRDRQGNGYTF. The CDR3 DNA reads as TGTGCCAGCAGGGACAGACAGGGAAATGGCTACACCTTC. The full variable domain, completed using reference TRBV7-9 and TRBJ1-2, is DTGVSQNPRHKITKRGQNVTFRCDPISEHNRLYWYRQTLGQGPEFLTYFQNEAQLEKSRLLSDRFSAERPKGSFSTLEIQRTEQGDSAMYLCASRDRQGNGYTFGSGTRLTVV.